The 22 T cell receptor beta chains reported below all come from one sample, sequenced in a study of blood T cell repertoires in COVID-19. Repertoires were generated with immunoSEQ multiplex PCR, while TCRdb's copy carries only in-frame clones and drops some. Of 200,000 or so clones listed, approximately 80% are singletons. The sequencing input was PBMCs or T cells enriched from blood (not recorded which). The source is a woman between 40 and 55 years old with acute COVID-19.

The chain recombines TRBV11-1 with TRBJ2-3, with TRBD1 matching 8 bases. V shed 6 bases and J 2 bases; nucleotides not matched to a gene: 7. The CDR3 has 15 residues. Germline V gene lookup returns CDR1 SGHAT and CDR2 FQDESV (reference sequence). The CDR3 DNA reads as TGTGCCAGCAGGCATCGACAGGGGATCACAGATACGCAGTATTTT. Residues: CASRHRQGITDTQYF. Complete variable domain (other parts from reference TRBV11-1 and TRBJ2-3): EAEVAQSPRYKITEKSQAVAFWCDPISGHATLYWYRQILGQGPELLVQFQDESVVDDSQLPKDRFSAERLKGVDSTLKIQPAELGDSAMYLCASRHRQGITDTQYFGPGTRLTVL.

This clone was seen a handful of times. V is TRBV19 and J is TRBJ2-3; the match to TRBD1 covers 9 bases. CDR1 is LNHDA, CDR2 SQIVND, per germline (reference sequence). V dropped 3 bases and J dropped 4; count of bases not matched to a gene: 5. The CDR3 extends over 15 amino acids. CDR3 sequence (DNA): TGTGCCAGTAGTATTCGACAGGGGGAGGCAGATACGCAGTATTTT. It yields the protein CASSIRQGEADTQYF.

J is TRBJ1-6 and V is TRBV5-1, with D possibly matching TRBD1 (6 bases). The CDR3 runs 16 residues. V was shortened by 0 bases and J by 3 bases, with 10 bases between the two germline ends. Germline V lookup: CDR1 SGHRS, CDR2 YFSETQ. The CDR3 sequence is CASSLGTANYNSPLHF. CDR3 bases: TGCGCCAGCAGCTTGGGGACAGCCAACTATAATTCACCCCTCCACTTT.

This sequence joins TRBV24-1 and TRBJ1-4; tentatively, D is TRBD1 (6 bases). The CDR3 sequence is 14 residues long. The germline CDR1 and CDR2 sequences are KGHDR and SFDVKD. V was cut by 3 bases and J by 7 bases, with 11 bases left in between. This chain's CDR3 is CATSDGQGSEKLFF. The CDR3 region has the DNA TGTGCCACCAGTGATGGTCAGGGGAGTGAAAAACTGTTTTTT.

This clone has ten or more counts. The rearrangement links TRBV9 to TRBJ2-1; D not resolved. The CDR3 runs 15 residues. Germline V gene sequence: CDR1 SGDLS, CDR2 YYNGEE. Trimming stripped 3 bases from V and 0 bases from J, with 10 bases between. The CDR3 nucleotides read TGTGCCAGCAGCGAGACTCTTGACTCCTACAATGAGCAGTTCTTC. Translating it yields CASSETLDSYNEQFF.

The J gene is TRBJ2-1, the V gene TRBV5-1; 14 positions match TRBD2. The CDR3 extends over 18 amino acids. With V trimmed by 1 base and J by 2 bases, 5 bases remained unmatched. Per the germline V gene, CDR1 is SGHRS and CDR2 is YFSETQ. The CDR3 sequence: CASSLRGLAGAPYNEQFF. Written as DNA, the CDR3 is TGCGCCAGCAGCTTGCGGGGACTAGCGGGAGCCCCCTACAATGAGCAGTTCTTC.

The chain joins TRBV19 to TRBJ1-6, with 7 bases matching TRBD1. V was clipped by 4 bases and J by 3 bases; unmatched bases: 3. Germline V gives CDR1 LNHDA, CDR2 SQIVND (reference sequence). CDR3 length: 15 amino acids. Here the CDR3 reads CASSKDRVYNSPLHF. In nucleotides, the CDR3 is TGTGCCAGTAGTAAAGACAGGGTCTATAATTCACCCCTCCACTTT.

The gene calls are TRBV19 and TRBJ1-2, with D possibly TRBD1 on 6 matching bases. Trimming removed 9 bases from V and 7 bases from J, with 15 bases in between. The CDR3 totals 12 residues. The germline V gene has CDR1 LNHDA and CDR2 SQIVND (reference sequence). CDR3 region: CASTDRLFGYTF. The CDR3 nucleotides read TGTGCCAGCACAGACAGGTTGTTTGGCTACACCTTC. Supplemented by reference TRBV19 and TRBJ1-2, the full variable domain reads DGGITQSPKYLFRKEGQNVTLSCEQNLNHDAMYWYRQDPGQGLRLIYYSQIVNDFQKGDIAEGYSVSREKKESFPLTVTSAQKNPTAFYLCASTDRLFGYTFGSGTRLTVV.

This clone came up once. The rearrangement joins TRBV2 to TRBJ2-7; possibly TRBD1 for D (6 bases). The CDR3 covers 14 residues. Trimming left V 8 bases short and J 4 bases short, with 18 bases between. From germline, CDR1 is SNHLY and CDR2 FYNNEI. The CDR3 DNA follows: TGTGCCAGCTCCAAGACAGGTTATGGGTACGAGCAGTACTTC. Translated: CASSKTGYGYEQYF.

V gene TRBV18 combines with J gene TRBJ1-3, with unresolved D. Deletions cut 5 bases from V and 0 bases from J, with 11 bases between. This CDR3 has 15 amino acids. Germline V gene sequence: CDR1 KGHSH, CDR2 LQKENI. The CDR3 is CASSSFSVSGNTIYF. DNA of the CDR3: TGTGCCAGCTCATCCTTCTCAGTCTCTGGAAACACCATATATTTT.

V and J are TRBV2 and TRBJ1-1; 9 bases agree with TRBD1. The CDR3 is 14 residues long. Germline CDR1 SNHLY, CDR2 FYNNEI. V gave up 1 base and J gave up 5 bases; unmatched junction bases: 2. The chain's CDR3 is CASSEVGQGTEAFF. Written as DNA, the CDR3 is TGTGCCAGCAGTGAAGTTGGACAGGGGACTGAAGCTTTCTTT.

This rearrangement joins TRBV18 to TRBJ2-7; D is possibly TRBD2 (5 bases). Germline V gene data show CDR1 as KGHSH and CDR2 as LQKENI. The CDR3 loop spans 14 amino acids. Trimming left V 1 base short and J 2 bases short, with 9 bases between. DNA for the CDR3: TGTGCCAGCTCACCACGCGGGCCTCCCTACGAGCAGTACTTC. It codes for CASSPRGPPYEQYF.

This chain joins TRBV27 and TRBJ2-3; weak D call: TRBD2 (5 bases). There are 11 residues in the CDR3. Deletions cut 8 bases from V and 2 bases from J, with 5 bases between. The V gene's germline CDR1 is MNHEY and CDR2 SMNVEV (reference sequence). The CDR3 nucleotides read TGTGCCAGCGGACTCACAGATACGCAGTATTTT. This codes for CASGLTDTQYF.

The chain couples TRBV2 to TRBJ2-3, with TRBD2 matching over 8 bases. With V trimmed by 0 bases and J by 4 bases, 9 bases remained unmatched. The CDR3 loop spans 17 amino acids. CDR1 and CDR2 from the germline V gene are SNHLY and FYNNEI. Here the CDR3 reads CASSEAHIAGTADTQYF. In DNA, the CDR3 is TGTGCCAGCAGTGAAGCCCACATAGCGGGAACCGCAGATACGCAGTATTTT.

The rearrangement uses TRBV5-5 and TRBJ1-1; perhaps TRBD1 as D (5 bases). CDR1 and CDR2 from the germline V gene are SGHKS and YYEKEE (reference sequence). This CDR3 comprises 14 residues. Trimming left V 4 bases short and J 1 base short, with 11 bases between. The CDR3 here is CASSVGHWNTEAFF. CDR3 DNA: TGTGCCAGCAGCGTTGGACACTGGAACACTGAAGCTTTCTTT.

The chain couples TRBV2 to TRBJ1-2; 10 bases map to TRBD1. CDR1 SNHLY and CDR2 FYNNEI come from the germline V gene. With 7 bases clipped from V and 2 bases from J, the junction kept 4 bases outside the gene matches. The CDR3 loop spans 14 amino acids. As DNA, the CDR3 is TGTGCCAGCACCTGGGGACAGGGGAACTATGGCTACACCTTC. Protein: CASTWGQGNYGYTF.

The chain combines TRBV4-1 with TRBJ2-6; D is possibly TRBD2 (5 bases). CDR1 and CDR2 (germline): MGHRA, YSYEKL. The V end was cut by 2 bases, the J end by 4 bases, with 12 bases between. CDR3 length: 16 residues. CDR3 nucleotides: TGCGCCAGCAGCCAACCGGGCCGGGGAGGGGCCAACGTCCTGACTTTC. As protein: CASSQPGRGGANVLTF.

This chain uses TRBV2 with TRBJ1-2; 10 bases are a match to TRBD1. Germline values: CDR1 SNHLY, CDR2 FYNNEI. CDR3 length: 14 amino acids. Trimming cost V 2 bases and J 5 bases; bases outside gene matches: 2. The CDR3 loop reads CASSERTGGYGYTF. DNA for the CDR3: TGTGCCAGCAGTGAACGGACAGGGGGGTATGGCTACACCTTC.

The chain links TRBV6-5 to TRBJ1-2; the D is unclear. Germline CDR1 reads MNHEY; CDR2 reads SVGAGI. This CDR3 spans 15 amino acids. The V and J ends lost 0 bases and 4 bases respectively, with 12 bases between them. The CDR3 loop is CASSYSSRLFYGYTF. CDR3 nucleotide sequence: TGTGCCAGCAGTTACTCGAGCAGGCTTTTCTATGGCTACACCTTC.

The rearrangement joins TRBV11-2 to TRBJ1-6, with D possibly matching TRBD1 (5 bases). The CDR3 length is 13 residues. The germline CDR1 and CDR2 sequences are SGHAT and FQNNGV. V was cut by 4 bases and J by 12 bases, with 13 bases left in between. CDR3 residues: CASSYTFREPLHF. In DNA, the CDR3 is TGTGCCAGCAGCTACACATTCAGGGAACCCCTCCACTTT.

The chain carries TRBV27 and TRBJ1-5; D is perhaps TRBD1 (6 bases). Germline CDR1 reads MNHEY; CDR2 reads SMNVEV (reference sequence). The CDR3 covers 15 residues. V was pared by 9 bases and J by 2 bases, with 17 bases between. Written as DNA, the CDR3 is TGTGCCAGTAGAATGGGGGGGCCAGGCAATCAGCCCCAGCATTTT. Protein: CASRMGGPGNQPQHF.

The chain combines TRBV5-1 with TRBJ2-7; D may be TRBD2 (5 bases). Trimming shortened V by 5 bases and J by 7 bases, and 10 bases separated the two germline ends. The CDR3 is 11 residues long. Germline V CDR1 and CDR2: SGHRS, YFSETQ. CDR3 in amino acids: CASSFSGEQYF. As DNA, the CDR3 is TGCGCCAGCAGTTTCTCGGGGGAGCAGTACTTC.